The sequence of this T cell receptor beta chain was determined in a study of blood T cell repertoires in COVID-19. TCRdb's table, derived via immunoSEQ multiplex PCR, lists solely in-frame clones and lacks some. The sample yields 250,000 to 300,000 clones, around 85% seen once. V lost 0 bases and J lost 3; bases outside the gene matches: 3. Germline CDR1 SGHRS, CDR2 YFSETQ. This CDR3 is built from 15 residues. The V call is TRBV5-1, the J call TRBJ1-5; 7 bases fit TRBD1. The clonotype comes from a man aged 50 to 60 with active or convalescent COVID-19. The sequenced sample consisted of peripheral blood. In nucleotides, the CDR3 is TGCGCCAGCAGCTTGGGTGGGACAGTCAATCAGCCCCAGCATTTT. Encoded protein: CASSLGGTVNQPQHF. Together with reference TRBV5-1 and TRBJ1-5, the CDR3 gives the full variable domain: KAGVTQTPRYLIKTRGQQVTLSCSPISGHRSVSWYQQTPGQGLQFLFEYFSETQRNKGNFPGRFSGRQFSNSRSEMNVSTLELGDSALYLCASSLGGTVNQPQHFGDGTRLSIL.